This T cell receptor beta chain is drawn from a study of T-cell reconstitution after alpha-beta-depleted transplantation in children. The study, taken as a whole, reports: Surviving recipient T cells and intrathymic progenitors accounted for some patients' high TCRbeta diversity at day 60. Most T-cell counts and diversity one year after the transplant came from T cells that were newly produced. Two months or so post-transplant, alpha-beta T cells reportedly derived from several hundred expanded graft clones.

Unique molecular identifiers were incorporated when the TCRbeta library was constructed. MiXCR, run by TCRdb on the PCR reads, gives a single entry per CDR3 protein. Of under 750,000 distinct CDR3 sequences detected, 23% appear once; the ten largest clones hold 14%. This clonotype was detected ten times or more. The antigen is not known. The CDR3 runs 16 residues. Germline V gene sequence: CDR1 SGHTA, CDR2 FQGNSA. The V gene lost 5 bases and the J gene lost 0 bases, with 15 bases spanning the gap. This specimen was PBMCs, mostly from graft donor cells, taken 360 days after TCRalphabeta/CD19-depleted stem cell transplant. This receptor was taken from a boy under three years old who had a stem cell transplant for acute myeloid leukemia, so the T cells may come from the graft donor. The V gene is TRBV7-2, the J gene TRBJ2-3, with TRBD2 as a possible D gene (6 bases). The CDR3 coding sequence is TGTGCCAGCAGCCGGAGGACTACGTCTAGCACAGATACGCAGTATTTT. Translating gives CASSRRTTSSTDTQYF.